These T cell receptor beta chains were read from a single sample in a study of blood T cell repertoires in COVID-19. The method was immunoSEQ multiplex PCR; TCRdb's version includes in-frame clones alone and lacks a portion of them. The table shows roughly 260,000 clones, with 82% occurring only once. What was sequenced was peripheral blood. These receptors all stem from an elderly woman with active or convalescent COVID-19. Each CDR3 is given with its conserved first and last residue. A D gene is named only where the DNA matches it firmly.

>TRBJ2-7|20|-|TRBV24-1
CATSDFVGFGVGVISYEQYF
>TRBJ2-1|18|TRBD2|TRBV13
CASSPRFSGRTSYNEQFF
>TRBJ1-2|13|-|TRBV6-5
CASSYTATRGYTF
>TRBJ2-5|14|-|TRBV9
CASSVGLTKETQYF
>TRBJ2-3|15|-|TRBV7-7
CASSFGGGPTDTQYF
>TRBJ2-3|16|-|TRBV24-1
CATSDLQGFSTDTQYF
>TRBJ1-1|14|-|TRBV18
CASSPSGVVTEAFF
>TRBJ2-1|16|TRBD1|TRBV24-1
CATSDFGQGTYNEQFF
>TRBJ1-5|15|TRBD1|TRBV4-1
CASSPQGARNQPQHF
>TRBJ2-7|13|TRBD2|TRBV15
CATSRDPARETYF
>TRBJ2-3|15|TRBD2|TRBV6-4
CASSPLAGGSDTQYF
>TRBJ1-1|13|-|TRBV7-2
CASSLLEGTEAFF
>TRBJ1-1|14|-|TRBV5-1
CASRSTATNTEAFF
>TRBJ2-2|15|TRBD2|TRBV19
CASSLQAGVTGELFF
>TRBJ1-4|15|-|TRBV6-5
CASTSDLAIFEKLFF
>TRBJ1-1|15|TRBD1|TRBV4-1
CASRQTGLGSTEAFF
>TRBJ2-4|15|-|TRBV5-8
CASTWDNLAKNIQYF
>TRBJ2-1|17|-|TRBV18
CASSLKKQGLGGNEQFF
>TRBJ2-7|13|-|TRBV6-5
CASGTAGDYEQYF
>TRBJ2-7|16|TRBD2|TRBV19
CASSIRLAGSTYEQYF